This record concerns one T cell receptor (beta chain) sequence. Its antigen is as yet unknown. V lost 7 bases, J lost 1 base, and 17 bases lay in between. This CDR3 spans 14 amino acids. Germline V gives CDR1 SQVTM, CDR2 ANQGSEA. This specimen comes from a study of T cells after yellow fever vaccination. About the research overall: Preparing low-cell-number fractions relied on SMART-Seq v4 Ultra Low Input. General study points: A weaker secondary response peaked on day 5, the primary on day 15. Post-booster reappearance was seen for most primary-vaccination clones (about 96% CD4, roughly 88% CD8).

The authors made TCR cDNA by 5'RACE template switching, adding a universal primer site and UMIs. One entry per CDR3 protein, called by TCRdb with MiXCR from the 5' RACE reads. The sample lists over 300,000 distinct CDR3 sequences, more than 3% occurring once. The TCR was taken from a young man who received the YFV17D yellow fever vaccine. The input for sequencing was PBMCs, taken on the day of the yellow fever booster vaccination. The rearrangement joins TRBV29-1 to TRBJ2-7; perhaps TRBD1 as D (5 bases). CDR3 sequence: CSALDVAGSYEQYF. CDR3 coding DNA: TGCAGCGCCCTTGATGTGGCAGGGTCCTACGAGCAGTACTTC.